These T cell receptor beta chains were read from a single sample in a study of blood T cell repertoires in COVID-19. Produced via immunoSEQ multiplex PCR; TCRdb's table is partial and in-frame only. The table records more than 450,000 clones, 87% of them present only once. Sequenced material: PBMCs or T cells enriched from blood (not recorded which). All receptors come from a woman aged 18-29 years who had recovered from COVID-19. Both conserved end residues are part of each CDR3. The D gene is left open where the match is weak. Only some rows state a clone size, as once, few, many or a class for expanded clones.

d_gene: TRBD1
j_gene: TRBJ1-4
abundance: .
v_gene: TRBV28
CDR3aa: CASSPRGQINEKLFF
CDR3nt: TGTGCCAGCAGCCCGAGGGGACAGATAAATGAAAAACTGTTTTTT

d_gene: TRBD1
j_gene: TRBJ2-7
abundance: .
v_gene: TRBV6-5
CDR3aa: CATDRTGGSSYEQYF
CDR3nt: TGTGCCACCGACCGGACAGGGGGATCCTCCTACGAGCAGTACTTC

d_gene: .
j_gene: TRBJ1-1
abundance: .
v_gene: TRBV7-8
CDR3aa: CASSHGGNTEAFF
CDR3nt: TGTGCCAGCAGCCACGGGGGGAACACTGAAGCTTTCTTT

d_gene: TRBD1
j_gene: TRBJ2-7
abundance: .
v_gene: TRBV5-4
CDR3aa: CASSFRTGSSYEQYF
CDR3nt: TGTGCCAGCAGCTTTCGGACAGGGAGCTCCTACGAGCAGTACTTC

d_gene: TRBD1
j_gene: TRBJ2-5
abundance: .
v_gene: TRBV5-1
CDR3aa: CASSLDATGGGQETQYF
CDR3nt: TGCGCCAGCAGCTTGGATGCGACAGGGGGCGGCCAAGAGACCCAGTACTTC

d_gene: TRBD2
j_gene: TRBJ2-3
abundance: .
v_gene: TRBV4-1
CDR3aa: CASSQGSIAGGKGDTQYF
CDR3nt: TGCGCCAGCAGCCAAGGATCCATAGCGGGGGGCAAAGGAGATACGCAGTATTTT

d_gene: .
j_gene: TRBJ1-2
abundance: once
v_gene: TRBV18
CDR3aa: CASSPVQGPFNYGYTF
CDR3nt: TGTGCCAGCTCACCTGTACAGGGACCTTTTAACTATGGCTACACCTTC

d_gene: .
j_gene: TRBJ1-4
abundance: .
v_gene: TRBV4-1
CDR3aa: CASSQEVGREGEKLFF
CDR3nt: TGCGCCAGCAGCCAAGAGGTGGGCAGGGAAGGGGAAAAACTGTTTTTT

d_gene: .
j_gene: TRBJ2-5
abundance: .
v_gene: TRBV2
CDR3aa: CASTKEAEETQYF
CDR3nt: TGTGCCAGCACCAAAGAGGCGGAAGAGACCCAGTACTTC

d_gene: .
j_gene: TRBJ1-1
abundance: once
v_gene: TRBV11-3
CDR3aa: CASSPGRGNTEAFF
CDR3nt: TGTGCCAGCAGCCCCGGTCGGGGGAACACTGAAGCTTTCTTT

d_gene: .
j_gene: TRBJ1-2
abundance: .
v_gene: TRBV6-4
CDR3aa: CASRQVRPAYGYTF
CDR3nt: TGTGCCAGCAGACAGGTGAGACCTGCCTATGGCTACACCTTC

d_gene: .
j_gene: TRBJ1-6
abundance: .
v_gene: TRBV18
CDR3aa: CASSQSGEGRSPLHF
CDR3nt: TGTGCCAGCTCCCAAAGCGGGGAGGGAAGGTCACCCCTCCACTTT

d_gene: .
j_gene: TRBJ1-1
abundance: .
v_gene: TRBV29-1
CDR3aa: CSVEWTEPNTEAFF
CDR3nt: TGCAGCGTTGAGTGGACAGAGCCGAACACTGAAGCTTTCTTT

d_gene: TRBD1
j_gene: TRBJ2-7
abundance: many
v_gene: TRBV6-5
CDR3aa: CAIQDREGGEQYF
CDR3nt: TGTGCCATTCAGGACAGGGAAGGGGGCGAGCAGTACTTC

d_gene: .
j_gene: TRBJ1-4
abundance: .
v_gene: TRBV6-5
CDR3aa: CASSSGNEKLFF
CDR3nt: TGTGCCAGCAGTTCAGGGAATGAAAAACTGTTTTTT

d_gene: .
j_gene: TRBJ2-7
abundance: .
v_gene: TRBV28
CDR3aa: CASRRQGPGDEQYF
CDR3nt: TGTGCCAGCAGGAGACAGGGCCCGGGGGACGAGCAGTACTTC

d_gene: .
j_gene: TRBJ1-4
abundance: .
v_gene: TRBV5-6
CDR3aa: CASSFTGLEEKLFF
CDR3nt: TGTGCCAGCAGCTTTACAGGTCTGGAAGAAAAACTGTTTTTT

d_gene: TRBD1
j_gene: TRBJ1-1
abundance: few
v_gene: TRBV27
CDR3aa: CASRAQGRWTEAFF
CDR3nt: TGTGCCAGCAGGGCACAGGGGCGGTGGACTGAAGCTTTCTTT

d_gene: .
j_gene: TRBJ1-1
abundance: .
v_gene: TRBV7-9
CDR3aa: CASTSTLGTEAFF
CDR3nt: TGTGCCAGCACCTCAACCCTCGGGACTGAAGCTTTCTTT

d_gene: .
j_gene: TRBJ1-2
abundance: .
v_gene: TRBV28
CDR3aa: CASSSRRGRGYTF
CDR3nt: TGTGCCAGCAGCTCCCGCAGGGGCCGGGGCTACACCTTC

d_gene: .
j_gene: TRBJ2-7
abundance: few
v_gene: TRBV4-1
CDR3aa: CASSHRQGGNEQYF
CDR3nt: TGCGCCAGCAGCCATCGACAGGGAGGTAACGAGCAGTACTTC

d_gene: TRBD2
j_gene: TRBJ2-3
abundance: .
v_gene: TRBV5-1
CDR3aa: CASSPSGVYTDTQYF
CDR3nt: TGCGCCAGCAGCCCCAGCGGGGTTTACACAGATACGCAGTATTTT

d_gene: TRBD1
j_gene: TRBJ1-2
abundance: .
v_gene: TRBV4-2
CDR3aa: CASSQEWRQGNYGYTF
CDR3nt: TGTGCCAGCAGCCAAGAGTGGCGACAGGGGAACTATGGCTACACCTTC

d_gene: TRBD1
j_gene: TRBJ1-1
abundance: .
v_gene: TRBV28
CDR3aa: CASIKQGADEAFF
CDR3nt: TGTGCCAGCATCAAACAGGGGGCAGATGAAGCTTTCTTT

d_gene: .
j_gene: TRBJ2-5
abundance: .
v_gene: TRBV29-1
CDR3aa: CSVVVQQETQYF
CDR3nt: TGCAGCGTTGTAGTCCAACAAGAGACCCAGTACTTC

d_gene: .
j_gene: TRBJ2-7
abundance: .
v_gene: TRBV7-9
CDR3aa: CASSLVSSYEQYF
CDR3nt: TGTGCCAGCAGCTTAGTCTCGTCCTACGAGCAGTACTTC